The source of this T cell receptor beta chain is a study of T cell responses to AZD1222 COVID-19 vaccine. Germline CDR1 and CDR2: ENHRY and SYGVKD. The CDR3 consists of 13 residues. V was cut by 10 bases and J by 3 bases, with 13 bases left in between. Pooled samples include second doses given at about 4 or 12 weeks. Concerning this clone itself: Its antigen remains unidentified.

Study-wide points: Close to half of spike-specific TCRs reportedly recognize unmutated variant regions. White British donors predominated, females outnumbered males, and clonal diversity was possibly underestimated. The span of vaccine-associated CD4 TCRs extended across spike, with dominance at 160-218 and 743-854.

The method was immunoSEQ multiplex PCR; TCRdb's version includes in-frame clones alone and lacks a portion of them. Counted here are 180,000 or so clones, 85% to 90% occurring once; the ten biggest clones make up more than 25%. This specimen consisted of peripheral blood, obtained 28 days after the second AZD1222 dose. The chain recombines TRBV10-3 with TRBJ1-5; the D is unclear. The TCR comes from an adult who received the AZD1222 COVID-19 vaccine. The CDR3 coding sequence is TGTGCCACTCGGGGTGGGGTCAATCAGCCCCAGCATTTT. This sequence encodes CATRGGVNQPQHF.